This T cell receptor (beta chain) comes out of a study of CD8+ T cells in alopecia areata. Germline assignment: CDR1 SNHLY and CDR2 FYNNEI. Deletions cut 10 bases from V and 5 bases from J, with 29 bases between. The CDR3 runs 17 residues. CD4+ cells of about 5 patients were further sorted as CD25+CD127-. Alopecia areata patients provided lesional scalp punch biopsies and peripheral blood. Sequencing templates came from extracted RNA that was reverse transcribed into cDNA. The table came from immunoSEQ multiplex PCR; TCRdb's copy has only in-frame clones and leaves some out. The table includes about 13,000 clones, 45% to 65% detected once. In its sample, this clone was seen a few times. Antigen specificity is unknown. Study findings and constraints: Among patients, TCR sharing was less clear than in mice, a difference possibly due in part to HLA diversity in the patient population. Sequences from scalp samples also cover resident alphabeta T cells of normal skin.

This TCR was sampled from a human donor with alopecia areata. Sequenced input: CD4+ Tregs sorted from blood. The V call is TRBV2, the J call TRBJ2-5, with D possibly matching TRBD1 (6 bases). The chain's CDR3 is CATAGRGVGGGLETQYF. As DNA, the CDR3 is TGTGCCACAGCCGGTAGGGGTGTAGGGGGTGGACTCGAGACCCAGTACTTC.